Listed here are 19 T cell receptor beta chains from one sample, sequenced in a study of Ad26.COV2.S vaccination and SARS-CoV-2 variants. The protocol was immunoSEQ multiplex PCR, while the TCRdb copy is restricted to in-frame clones and leaves out a portion. The table records around 450,000 clones, roughly nine tenths of them present only once. The treatment here: some 20 received Ad26.COV2.S at low or high dose, single or two shots; 5 received placebo; per-sample allocation not given. Day 63 after the first injection of vaccine or placebo was the sampling time. Sequenced material: peripheral blood, taken in a trial of Ad26.COV2.S vaccine versus placebo. These receptors came from a person between 18 and 60 years old who received the Ad26.COV2.S COVID-19 vaccine or a placebo.

The gene calls are TRBV15 and TRBJ2-1, with TRBD1 matching 9 bases. Trimming took 0 bases from V and 4 from J; bases not matched to a gene: 10. Germline V gene sequence: CDR1 LNHNV, CDR2 YYDKDF (reference sequence). The CDR3 contains 18 residues. The DNA for the CDR3 is TGTGCCACCAGCAGAGATCTATTCGTGGGACAGGGTTACAATGAGCAGTTCTTC. Its translation is CATSRDLFVGQGYNEQFF.

This clone was observed a handful of times. V gene TRBV6-5 combines with J gene TRBJ1-2; D may be TRBD1 (6 bases). The CDR3 is 12 residues long. Germline V gene sequence: CDR1 MNHEY, CDR2 SVGAGI. V lost 6 bases, J lost 2 bases, and 7 bases lay in between. CDR3 residues: CASRDRNYGYTF. Written as DNA, the CDR3 is TGTGCCAGCAGGGACAGAAACTATGGCTACACCTTC.

V and J are TRBV19 and TRBJ1-5; no clear D gene. With 2 bases removed from V and 6 bases from J, the gap between germline ends came to 8 bases. The CDR3 spans 13 residues. Germline CDR1 reads LNHDA; CDR2 reads SQIVND (reference sequence). The CDR3 sequence: CASSIRQTQPQHF. CDR3 in DNA: TGTGCCAGTAGTATAAGGCAGACTCAGCCCCAGCATTTT.

CDR3 nucleotide sequence: TGTGCCAGCAGTCCGCAGCCCCATCACCTCTATGGCTACACCTTC. Protein product: CASSPQPHHLYGYTF. This rearrangement joins TRBV27 to TRBJ1-2; D unresolved. CDR1 and CDR2 from the germline V gene are MNHEY and SMNVEV (reference sequence). The germline V and J ends were trimmed by 5 bases and 4 bases, with 17 bases remaining between them. The CDR3 has 15 residues.

The V call is TRBV5-1, the J call TRBJ2-1; D is unclear. The CDR3 is made up of 16 amino acids. Trimming cost V 5 bases and J 0 bases, with 15 bases left between them. Germline-derived CDR1 and CDR2 are SGHRS and YFSETQ. The CDR3 DNA reads TGCGCCAGCAGTTCCCTTGGTCTGGCCTCCTACAATGAGCAGTTCTTC. Its protein is CASSSLGLASYNEQFF.

The chain recombines TRBV11-2 with TRBJ2-7; TRBD2 might be the D (6 bases). CDR1 and CDR2 from the germline V gene are SGHAT and FQNNGV. The CDR3 is 16 amino acids. Trimming left V 2 bases short and J 0 bases short, with 14 bases between. Here the CDR3 reads CASSLFSGEPSYEQYF. The DNA of the CDR3 is TGTGCCAGCAGCTTATTTTCGGGGGAACCCTCCTACGAGCAGTACTTC. Drawing the rest from reference TRBV11-2 and TRBJ2-7, the complete variable domain is EAGVAQSPRYKIIEKRQSVAFWCNPISGHATLYWYQQILGQGPKLLIQFQNNGVVDDSQLPKDRFSAERLKGVDSTLKIQPAKLEDSAVYLCASSLFSGEPSYEQYFGPGTRLTVT.

This chain connects TRBV7-9 to TRBJ1-6, with D unresolved. The V end lost 3 bases, the J end lost 12 bases, and 12 bases lay between the germline ends. The CDR3 has 13 amino acids. Germline CDR1 reads SEHNR; CDR2 reads FQNEAQ (reference sequence). The DNA of the CDR3 is TGTGCCAGCAGCTTCGGGGAGAGGGTACCCCTCCACTTT. Its translation is CASSFGERVPLHF.

The chain carries TRBV11-2 and TRBJ2-5, with TRBD2 matching 10 bases. V shed 4 bases and J 5 bases; nucleotides not matched to a gene: 10. This CDR3 spans 16 amino acids. The germline V gene encodes CDR1 SGHAT and CDR2 FQNNGV. This CDR3 reads CASSSSGGGQWETQYF. CDR3 DNA sequence: TGTGCCAGCAGCTCCAGCGGGGGGGGCCAGTGGGAGACCCAGTACTTC.

V gene TRBV28 combines with J gene TRBJ2-2; 8 bases map to TRBD1. CDR3 length: 16 amino acids. Losses at the gene ends were 7 bases for V and 0 bases for J; bases not matched to a gene: 7. Germline V gene sequence: CDR1 MDHEN, CDR2 SYDVKM. CDR3: CASTTGAAPNTGELFF. For the CDR3, the DNA is TGTGCCAGCACGACAGGGGCCGCTCCGAACACCGGGGAGCTGTTTTTT.

The rearrangement links TRBV7-3 to TRBJ2-5, with D unresolved. Trimming left V 1 base short and J 5 bases short, with 8 bases between. There are 13 residues in the CDR3. From germline, CDR1 is SGHTA and CDR2 FQGTGA. CDR3 nucleotides: TGTGCCAGCAGCTTAAGAGCCCCCGAGACCCAGTACTTC. Amino acids: CASSLRAPETQYF. The variable domain in full, completed from reference TRBV7-3 and TRBJ2-5, reads GAGVSQTPSNKVTEKGKYVELRCDPISGHTALYWYRQSLGQGPEFLIYFQGTGAADDSGLPNDRFFAVRPEGSVSTLKIQRTERGDSAVYLCASSLRAPETQYFGPGTRLLVL.

This clone was recorded once. The V gene is TRBV28, the J gene TRBJ2-7; D is unresolved. The CDR3 contains 14 residues. Germline V gene data show CDR1 as MDHEN and CDR2 as SYDVKM. V was trimmed by 4 bases and J by 2 bases, leaving 12 bases between them. The CDR3 DNA sequence: TGTGCCAGCAGTTCTCCGTCCCAACCCTACGAGCAGTACTTC. Translated: CASSSPSQPYEQYF.

The rearrangement joins TRBV4-1 to TRBJ1-2, with 7 bases aligning to TRBD1. Germline-derived CDR1 and CDR2 are MGHRA and YSYEKL. The length of the CDR3 is 14 residues. V lost 0 bases, J lost 4 bases, and 2 bases stayed unmatched. CDR3 in amino acids: CASSQDGTVYGYTF. CDR3 DNA: TGCGCCAGCAGCCAAGATGGGACAGTCTATGGCTACACCTTC.

V usage is TRBV6-5 and J usage is TRBJ1-2, with D unclear. Germline CDR1 reads MNHEY; CDR2 reads SVGAGI. V was shortened by 0 bases and J by 7 bases, with 12 bases between the two germline ends. This CDR3 has 14 amino acids. The CDR3 DNA is TGTGCCAGCAGTTACTCGATCTGGGGTTCTGGCTACACCTTC. Encoded protein: CASSYSIWGSGYTF.

This clone has just one count. The chain employs TRBV4-1 and TRBJ2-4; perhaps TRBD1 as D (5 bases). Germline V gene data show CDR1 as MGHRA and CDR2 as YSYEKL. Trimming cost V 8 bases and J 0 bases, with 20 bases left between them. The CDR3 is made up of 17 amino acids. The CDR3 loop reads CASAKPTDPLAKNIQYF. DNA for the CDR3: TGCGCCAGCGCGAAGCCGACAGATCCCCTAGCCAAAAACATTCAGTACTTC.

The genes are TRBV9 and TRBJ2-7; 9 bases fit TRBD2. J gave up 0 bases and V 0 bases, and 1 base lay outside the gene matches. The germline V gene encodes CDR1 SGDLS and CDR2 YYNGEE. This CDR3 spans 15 amino acids. The CDR3 loop reads CASSVASGVSYEQYF. The CDR3 DNA follows: TGTGCCAGCAGCGTAGCTAGCGGGGTCTCCTACGAGCAGTACTTC.

The V and J genes are TRBV28 and TRBJ1-1; TRBD1 is a possible D gene (6 bases). The CDR3 runs to 18 residues. V was pared by 8 bases and J by 2 bases, with 27 bases between. The germline CDR1 and CDR2 sequences are MDHEN and SYDVKM. The CDR3 DNA sequence: TGTGCCAGCTCCCCCCCCTTGGGAGGAAGGGGGGAAAACACTGAAGCTTTCTTT. This translates into CASSPPLGGRGENTEAFF.

V is TRBV29-1 and J is TRBJ2-7; possible D gene TRBD2, 6 bases. Trimming left V 6 bases short and J 4 bases short, with 19 bases between. Germline assignment: CDR1 SQVTM and CDR2 ANQGSEA. This CDR3 spans 14 amino acids. The CDR3 nucleotides read TGCAGCGTCCGAAGGGAGGACAAACCGTACGAGCAGTACTTC. Translation gives CSVRREDKPYEQYF.

This chain links TRBV29-1 with TRBJ2-2, with 12 positions matching TRBD2. From germline, CDR1 is SQVTM and CDR2 ANQGSEA. Losses at the gene ends were 6 bases for V and 4 bases for J; bases not matched to a gene: 3. The CDR3 consists of 14 residues. CDR3 in amino acids: CSVRTSGTTGELFF. As DNA, the CDR3 is TGCAGCGTCAGGACTAGCGGGACCACCGGGGAGCTGTTTTTT.

The J gene is TRBJ1-1, the V gene TRBV11-2; TRBD1 is a possible D gene (5 bases). CDR3 length: 13 amino acids. Germline loops: CDR1 SGHAT, CDR2 FQNNGV. V was clipped by 4 bases and J by 3 bases, with 9 bases between them. Written as DNA, the CDR3 is TGTGCCAGCAGCTCCCCGGGGGACACTGAAGCTTTCTTT. Protein product: CASSSPGDTEAFF. The whole variable domain, filled in from reference TRBV11-2 and TRBJ1-1, reads EAGVAQSPRYKIIEKRQSVAFWCNPISGHATLYWYQQILGQGPKLLIQFQNNGVVDDSQLPKDRFSAERLKGVDSTLKIQPAKLEDSAVYLCASSSPGDTEAFFGQGTRLTVV.